These 14 T cell receptor beta chains share one sample of origin, sequenced in a study of shared clonotypes between healthy human individuals. The repertoire was sequenced with immunoSEQ multiplex PCR; TCRdb's copy has only in-frame clones and lacks some. The table shows about 1 million clones, with roughly 80% occurring only once. Sequencing was done on a sample of memory CD4+ T cells sorted from blood. Specified subset: CD45RA-negative fraction. Receptor source: a man younger than 35 in good health.

This clone was seen many times. The genes are TRBV19 and TRBJ2-6; unclear D gene. V lost 5 bases and J 4 bases, leaving 12 bases between the germline ends. The V gene's germline CDR1 is LNHDA and CDR2 SQIVND (reference sequence). The CDR3 consists of 15 residues. The CDR3 sequence is CASSDTSAGANVLTF. The CDR3 coding sequence is TGTGCCAGTAGTGACACCAGCGCCGGGGCCAACGTCCTGACTTTC.

The gene calls are TRBV4-2 and TRBJ2-5; 12 bases match TRBD2. This CDR3 region has 15 residues. Germline CDR1 reads LGHNA; CDR2 reads YNFKEQ. J was trimmed by 5 bases and V by 4 bases; bases with no gene match: 5. The CDR3 region has the DNA TGTGCCAGCAGCCCTAGCGGGGGGGCCCAGGAGACCCAGTACTTC. It translates to CASSPSGGAQETQYF.

In the case of this clone: The sample holds other DNA sequences that translate to the same CDR3. The V call is TRBV7-9, the J call TRBJ1-5, with D possibly TRBD1 on 5 matching bases. Germline CDR1 and CDR2: SEHNR and FQNEAQ (reference sequence). CDR3 size: 14 residues. The V end lost 1 base, the J end lost 6 bases, and 10 bases lay between the germline ends. The CDR3 region is CASSLGGGGQPQHF. Here the CDR3 DNA reads TGTGCCAGCAGCTTAGGTGGTGGGGGTCAGCCCCAGCATTTT. Combining the CDR3 with reference TRBV7-9 and TRBJ1-5 gives the whole variable domain DTGVSQNPRHKITKRGQNVTFRCDPISEHNRLYWYRQTLGQGPEFLTYFQNEAQLEKSRLLSDRFSAERPKGSFSTLEIQRTEQGDSAMYLCASSLGGGGQPQHFGDGTRLSIL.

The sample holds a few counts of this clone. The chain links TRBV30 to TRBJ1-1; weak D call: TRBD1 (5 bases). CDR3 size: 15 residues. Germline-derived CDR1 and CDR2 are GTSNPN and SVGIG (reference sequence). V lost 1 base and J 7 bases, leaving 19 bases between the germline ends. The CDR3 sequence: CAWSGDAGKKGEAFF. CDR3 nucleotides: TGTGCCTGGAGTGGGGACGCAGGGAAAAAAGGTGAAGCTTTCTTT.

This sequence joins TRBV27 and TRBJ1-2, with unresolved D. The CDR3 is 14 amino acids. Trimming left V 3 bases short and J 0 bases short, with 8 bases between. Germline V lookup: CDR1 MNHEY, CDR2 SMNVEV (reference sequence). CDR3 amino acids: CASSFRVANYGYTF. The CDR3 DNA is TGTGCCAGCAGTTTTCGGGTAGCTAACTATGGCTACACCTTC.

The V call is TRBV5-1, the J call TRBJ2-7, with unresolved D. The CDR3 spans 14 residues. Trimming took off 4 bases at V and 0 bases at J, with 11 bases between the two ends. Germline CDR1 reads SGHRS; CDR2 reads YFSETQ. The CDR3 here is CASSHDANSYEQYF. CDR3 nucleotides: TGCGCCAGCAGCCACGACGCCAACTCCTACGAGCAGTACTTC.

The V gene is TRBV5-1, the J gene TRBJ2-1; 7 nucleotides line up with TRBD2. Germline loops: CDR1 SGHRS, CDR2 YFSETQ. V was clipped by 0 bases and J by 9 bases; unmatched bases: 6. The CDR3 totals 14 residues. This chain's CDR3 is CASSLGAWEGEQFF. The DNA for the CDR3 is TGCGCCAGCAGCTTGGGGGCCTGGGAGGGTGAGCAGTTCTTC.

V and J are TRBV2 and TRBJ2-5; D is possibly TRBD2 (6 bases). Trimming removed 0 bases from V and 6 bases from J, with 14 bases in between. The CDR3 length is 15 residues. CDR1 and CDR2 from the germline V gene are SNHLY and FYNNEI. CDR3 DNA sequence: TGTGCCAGCAGTGAAGCGCGGGCGGGAATTCAGACCCAGTACTTC. Translated: CASSEARAGIQTQYF.

As DNA, the CDR3 is TGTGCCAGCAGCACCCGAGGGACAGGGCTCTCCTACGAGCAGTACTTC. It is translated as CASSTRGTGLSYEQYF. The chain joins TRBV7-2 to TRBJ2-7, with 9 bases identical to TRBD1. The CDR3 totals 16 residues. The germline gives CDR1 SGHTA, CDR2 FQGNSA. Unmatched junction bases numbered 8, after V lost 5 bases and J lost 0 bases.

The chain recombines TRBV9 with TRBJ1-2; 7 bases align to TRBD1. The V gene's germline CDR1 is SGDLS and CDR2 YYNGEE. CDR3 length equals 12 residues. V dropped 0 bases and J dropped 8; count of bases not matched to a gene: 1. The CDR3 DNA is TGTGCCAGCAGCGTAGAAGGGGGCGGCTACACCTTC. It specifies CASSVEGGGYTF.

The chain links TRBV9 to TRBJ1-5, with 8 bases fitting TRBD1. V lost 4 bases to trimming and J lost 10 bases; unmatched junction nucleotides: 10. This CDR3 is 14 amino acids long. Looked up from germline, CDR1 is SGDLS and CDR2 is YYNGEE. CDR3 protein: CASSPGTGPFPQHF. DNA of the CDR3: TGTGCCAGCAGCCCCGGGACAGGTCCTTTTCCCCAGCATTTT.

The V gene is TRBV4-3, the J gene TRBJ2-3; D is unresolved. Trimming removed 1 base from V and 5 bases from J, with 7 bases in between. There are 13 residues in the CDR3. Germline loops: CDR1 LGHNA, CDR2 YSLEER. The CDR3, as DNA: TGCGCCAGCAGCCAAGCCCCGCAAGATACGCAGTATTTT. Translating gives CASSQAPQDTQYF.

This clone has more than one count but fewer than ten. The same CDR3 is also encoded by other DNA sequences in this sample. V and J are TRBV6-1 and TRBJ2-5, with D perhaps TRBD1 (6 bases). The V end was cut by 4 bases, the J end by 5 bases, with 8 bases between. Germline V gene data show CDR1 as MNHNS and CDR2 as SASEGT. The CDR3 contains 12 residues. CDR3 amino acids: CASSATGETQYF. In DNA form, the CDR3 reads TGTGCCAGCAGTGCCACAGGGGAGACCCAGTACTTC.

This rearrangement joins TRBV5-8 to TRBJ2-4; 8 nucleotides align to TRBD2. CDR3 length equals 14 residues. Germline V lookup: CDR1 SGHTS, CDR2 YDEGEE. The J segment lost 9 bases and the V segment lost 2 bases, leaving 7 bases of the junction unmatched. CDR3 loop: CASSFQRGLGIQYF. The CDR3 coding sequence is TGTGCCAGCAGCTTTCAGCGGGGGCTTGGCATTCAGTACTTC. The full variable domain, completed using reference TRBV5-8 and TRBJ2-4, is EAGVTQSPTHLIKTRGQQATLRCSPISGHTSVYWYQQALGLGLQFLLWYDEGEERNRGNFPPRFSGRQFPNYSSELNVNALELEDSALYLCASSFQRGLGIQYFGAGTRLSVL.